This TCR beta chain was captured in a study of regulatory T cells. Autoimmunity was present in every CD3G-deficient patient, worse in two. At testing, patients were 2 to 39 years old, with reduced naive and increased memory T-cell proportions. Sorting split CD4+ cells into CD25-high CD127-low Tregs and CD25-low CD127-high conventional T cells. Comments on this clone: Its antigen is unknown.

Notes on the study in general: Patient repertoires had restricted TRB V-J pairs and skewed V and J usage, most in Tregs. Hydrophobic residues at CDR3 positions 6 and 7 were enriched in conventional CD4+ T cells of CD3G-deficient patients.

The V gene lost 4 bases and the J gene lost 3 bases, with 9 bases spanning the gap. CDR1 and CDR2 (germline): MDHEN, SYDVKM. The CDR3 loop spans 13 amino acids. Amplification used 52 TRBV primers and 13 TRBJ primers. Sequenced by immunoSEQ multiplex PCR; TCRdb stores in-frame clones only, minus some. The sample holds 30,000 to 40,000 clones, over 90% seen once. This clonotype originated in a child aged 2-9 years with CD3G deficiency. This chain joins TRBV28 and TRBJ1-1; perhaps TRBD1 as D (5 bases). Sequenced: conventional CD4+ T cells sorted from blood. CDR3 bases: TGTGCCAGCAGTTACAGGTTTTACACTGAAGCTTTCTTT. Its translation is CASSYRFYTEAFF.